The rows below give T cell receptor beta chains drawn from one sample of a study of ipilimumab plus nivolumab after autologous stem cell transplantation. The data were produced by immunoSEQ multiplex PCR, yet TCRdb's version contains in-frame clones alone and is incomplete. The sample carries 9,500 to 15,000 clones, around 70% recorded once. The sample consisted of PBMCs, taken in a trial of ipilimumab plus nivolumab as post-transplant consolidation. These receptors were collected from a male donor with diffuse large B-cell lymphoma. Both conserved end residues are part of each CDR3. D genes are given only for firm matches. Size is omitted from some rows. Given values are once, few, many or a class for expanded clones.

CDR3 DNA: TGTGCCAGCAGTTACTTCCCGACAGGGATGAACACTGAAGCTTTCTTT
CDR3 protein: CASSYFPTGMNTEAFF
V gene: TRBV6-5
CDR3 length: 16
J gene: TRBJ1-1
clone size: NA
D gene: TRBD1

CDR3 DNA: TGTGCCAGCAGCAACCTGCTGGACAATGAGCAGTTCTTC
CDR3 protein: CASSNLLDNEQFF
V gene: TRBV7-2
CDR3 length: 13
J gene: TRBJ2-1
clone size: NA
D gene: NA

CDR3 DNA: TGTGCCAGCAGACCCCGCACTAGCACGAGGACCCAGTACTTC
CDR3 protein: CASRPRTSTRTQYF
V gene: TRBV27
CDR3 length: 14
J gene: TRBJ2-5
clone size: NA
D gene: NA

CDR3 DNA: TGTGCCAGCAGCTTCGGCGGGGGGCCGAACACCGGGGAGCTGTTTTTT
CDR3 protein: CASSFGGGPNTGELFF
V gene: TRBV7-2
CDR3 length: 16
J gene: TRBJ2-2
clone size: NA
D gene: TRBD2

CDR3 DNA: TGTGCCAGTAGTATAGCCAGCGGGAGGGCCAATGAGCAGTTCTTC
CDR3 protein: CASSIASGRANEQFF
V gene: TRBV19
CDR3 length: 15
J gene: TRBJ2-1
clone size: NA
D gene: TRBD2

CDR3 DNA: TGCAGCGTGAGGTACAGGGGCCCCTACGAGCAGTACTTC
CDR3 protein: CSVRYRGPYEQYF
V gene: TRBV29-1
CDR3 length: 13
J gene: TRBJ2-7
clone size: NA
D gene: TRBD1

CDR3 DNA: TGCGCCAGCAGCTTGGACGGGGGAGGTCAGCCCCAGCATTTT
CDR3 protein: CASSLDGGGQPQHF
V gene: TRBV5-1
CDR3 length: 14
J gene: TRBJ1-5
clone size: NA
D gene: NA

CDR3 DNA: TGTGCCAGTAGTCCGCGGACAGGGTCCCAAGAGACCCAGTACTTC
CDR3 protein: CASSPRTGSQETQYF
V gene: TRBV19
CDR3 length: 15
J gene: TRBJ2-5
clone size: many
D gene: TRBD1

CDR3 DNA: TGTGCCAGCAACGCGGGGAGCTCCTACAATGAGCAGTTCTTC
CDR3 protein: CASNAGSSYNEQFF
V gene: TRBV27
CDR3 length: 14
J gene: TRBJ2-1
clone size: few
D gene: NA

CDR3 DNA: TGTGCCACCAATTCCGGGGGGGGACGTAATTCACCCCTCCACTTT
CDR3 protein: CATNSGGGRNSPLHF
V gene: TRBV6-5
CDR3 length: 15
J gene: TRBJ1-6
clone size: many
D gene: NA

CDR3 DNA: TGCGCCAGCAGCTTGGGGCGGGGGGTTGAGCAGTACTTC
CDR3 protein: CASSLGRGVEQYF
V gene: TRBV5-1
CDR3 length: 13
J gene: TRBJ2-7
clone size: NA
D gene: TRBD2

CDR3 DNA: TGTGCCAGCAGCTTAGGGACAGGAGAGCAGTTCTTC
CDR3 protein: CASSLGTGEQFF
V gene: TRBV7-2
CDR3 length: 12
J gene: TRBJ2-1
clone size: NA
D gene: TRBD1

CDR3 DNA: TGCAGTGGGGGGGGCACAGATACGCAGTATTTT
CDR3 protein: CSGGGTDTQYF
V gene: TRBV29-1
CDR3 length: 11
J gene: TRBJ2-3
clone size: NA
D gene: TRBD2

CDR3 DNA: TGTGCCAGCAGCTTAGGTTGGAGTGGGGGACGTGCCGGGGAGCTGTTTTTT
CDR3 protein: CASSLGWSGGRAGELFF
V gene: TRBV7-9
CDR3 length: 17
J gene: TRBJ2-2
clone size: once
D gene: NA

CDR3 DNA: TGTGCCAGCAGCAAACAGGGGTCCCTCTCCTACGAGCAGTACTTC
CDR3 protein: CASSKQGSLSYEQYF
V gene: TRBV5-4
CDR3 length: 15
J gene: TRBJ2-7
clone size: NA
D gene: TRBD1

CDR3 DNA: TGTGCGACCTCTCCTCTGGCGGGGGTTAACACCGGGGAGCTGTTTTTT
CDR3 protein: CATSPLAGVNTGELFF
V gene: TRBV7-9
CDR3 length: 16
J gene: TRBJ2-2
clone size: NA
D gene: TRBD2

CDR3 DNA: TGTGCCAGCAGCTTAGCTTCGGGACTAGCGGCCTACGAGCAGTACTTC
CDR3 protein: CASSLASGLAAYEQYF
V gene: TRBV7-2
CDR3 length: 16
J gene: TRBJ2-7
clone size: NA
D gene: TRBD2

CDR3 DNA: TGCGCCAGCAGCCTCTCCCTCGGGAACACTGAAGCTTTCTTT
CDR3 protein: CASSLSLGNTEAFF
V gene: TRBV5-1
CDR3 length: 14
J gene: TRBJ1-1
clone size: NA
D gene: NA

CDR3 DNA: TGTGCCAGCAGTGCCGGGACAGGGACAAATGAAAAACTGTTTTTT
CDR3 protein: CASSAGTGTNEKLFF
V gene: TRBV2
CDR3 length: 15
J gene: TRBJ1-4
clone size: many
D gene: TRBD1

CDR3 DNA: TGTGCCAGCAGTCTTCCGCCCTACGAGCAGTACTTC
CDR3 protein: CASSLPPYEQYF
V gene: TRBV27
CDR3 length: 12
J gene: TRBJ2-7
clone size: once
D gene: NA

CDR3 DNA: TGTGCCTGGAGTCTCGGTGCGAACACCGGGGAGCTGTTTTTT
CDR3 protein: CAWSLGANTGELFF
V gene: TRBV30
CDR3 length: 14
J gene: TRBJ2-2
clone size: NA
D gene: NA

CDR3 DNA: TGTGCCAGCAGCTTAGGGGGGGGAATAAATTCACCCCTCCACTTT
CDR3 protein: CASSLGGGINSPLHF
V gene: TRBV7-2
CDR3 length: 15
J gene: TRBJ1-6
clone size: NA
D gene: NA

CDR3 DNA: TGTGCCAGCAGCGTAGGTGTTAGCCCATCCGAGCAGTTCTTC
CDR3 protein: CASSVGVSPSEQFF
V gene: TRBV9
CDR3 length: 14
J gene: TRBJ2-1
clone size: medium-sized
D gene: NA

CDR3 DNA: TGTGCCAGCAGTGAGACTCTTGGGGTGTTAGGAAACATTCAGTACTTC
CDR3 protein: CASSETLGVLGNIQYF
V gene: TRBV2
CDR3 length: 16
J gene: TRBJ2-4
clone size: few
D gene: NA

CDR3 DNA: TGTGCCAGCAGCTTACCCCCTGCGGCGTTCTTC
CDR3 protein: CASSLPPAAFF
V gene: TRBV7-2
CDR3 length: 11
J gene: TRBJ2-1
clone size: NA
D gene: NA

CDR3 DNA: TGCGCCAGCAGCCCCGGGACACCAGAAGCTTTCTTT
CDR3 protein: CASSPGTPEAFF
V gene: TRBV5-1
CDR3 length: 12
J gene: TRBJ1-1
clone size: NA
D gene: NA

CDR3 DNA: TGCGCCAGCAGCCAGGGACTAGCGCAAGAGACCCAGTACTTC
CDR3 protein: CASSQGLAQETQYF
V gene: TRBV4-1
CDR3 length: 14
J gene: TRBJ2-5
clone size: NA
D gene: TRBD2

CDR3 DNA: TGTGCCAGCAGCGGCCTAGGGACTCCTGGCTACACCTTC
CDR3 protein: CASSGLGTPGYTF
V gene: TRBV9
CDR3 length: 13
J gene: TRBJ1-2
clone size: NA
D gene: NA

CDR3 DNA: TGCGCCAGCAGTGAGTGGGGGGGCGGAAACACCATATATTTT
CDR3 protein: CASSEWGGGNTIYF
V gene: TRBV10-2
CDR3 length: 14
J gene: TRBJ1-3
clone size: NA
D gene: NA

CDR3 DNA: TGTGCCAGCAGCGGGGGACATTTCTACGAGCAGTACTTC
CDR3 protein: CASSGGHFYEQYF
V gene: TRBV7-6
CDR3 length: 13
J gene: TRBJ2-7
clone size: NA
D gene: NA

CDR3 DNA: TGTGCCAGCAGCTTATCAGCGGGAGGATCCGATACGCAGTATTTT
CDR3 protein: CASSLSAGGSDTQYF
V gene: TRBV7-9
CDR3 length: 15
J gene: TRBJ2-3
clone size: medium-sized
D gene: TRBD2

CDR3 DNA: TGTGCCAGCAGACCGGGACAGGGGGATAATTCACCCCTCCACTTT
CDR3 protein: CASRPGQGDNSPLHF
V gene: TRBV6-6
CDR3 length: 15
J gene: TRBJ1-6
clone size: NA
D gene: TRBD1

CDR3 DNA: TGTGCCAGCAGCGTCACTTTGCAACAGGGCACCGGGGAGCTGTTTTTT
CDR3 protein: CASSVTLQQGTGELFF
V gene: TRBV7-8
CDR3 length: 16
J gene: TRBJ2-2
clone size: NA
D gene: NA

CDR3 DNA: TGTGCCAGCAGCCCAAAGTGGGGAAGCGACACTGAAGCTTTCTTT
CDR3 protein: CASSPKWGSDTEAFF
V gene: TRBV5-4
CDR3 length: 15
J gene: TRBJ1-1
clone size: few
D gene: NA

CDR3 DNA: TGTGCCAGCGTTATGGAGACGAACACTGAAGCTTTCTTT
CDR3 protein: CASVMETNTEAFF
V gene: TRBV6-5
CDR3 length: 13
J gene: TRBJ1-1
clone size: few
D gene: NA

CDR3 DNA: TGTGCCTGGAGTGTGACAGACAATCAGCCCCAGCATTTT
CDR3 protein: CAWSVTDNQPQHF
V gene: TRBV30
CDR3 length: 13
J gene: TRBJ1-5
clone size: NA
D gene: NA

CDR3 DNA: TGTGCCAGCAGCCCCCTCCGGACTAGCGGCTACGAGCAGTACTTC
CDR3 protein: CASSPLRTSGYEQYF
V gene: TRBV7-9
CDR3 length: 15
J gene: TRBJ2-7
clone size: NA
D gene: TRBD2

CDR3 DNA: TGTGCCAGCAGCTGGACCGGGGAGACCCAGTACTTC
CDR3 protein: CASSWTGETQYF
V gene: TRBV7-9
CDR3 length: 12
J gene: TRBJ2-5
clone size: NA
D gene: NA

CDR3 DNA: TGTGCCAGCCGGCGAGGGGGAACTAGCACAGATACGCAGTATTTT
CDR3 protein: CASRRGGTSTDTQYF
V gene: TRBV6-1
CDR3 length: 15
J gene: TRBJ2-3
clone size: once
D gene: NA

CDR3 DNA: TGCGCCAGCAGCTCTTTGGGTCAGATGAACACTGAAGCTTTCTTT
CDR3 protein: CASSSLGQMNTEAFF
V gene: TRBV5-1
CDR3 length: 15
J gene: TRBJ1-1
clone size: NA
D gene: NA

CDR3 DNA: TGCGCCAGCAGCCCCGTACGGGGCGCCACTAGGGCCGGGGAAGAGACCCAGTACTTC
CDR3 protein: CASSPVRGATRAGEETQYF
V gene: TRBV5-1
CDR3 length: 19
J gene: TRBJ2-5
clone size: NA
D gene: NA

CDR3 DNA: TGTGCCAGCAGCTTGGACGGAGGTTACGAGCAGTACTTC
CDR3 protein: CASSLDGGYEQYF
V gene: TRBV11-2
CDR3 length: 13
J gene: TRBJ2-7
clone size: NA
D gene: NA

CDR3 DNA: TGTGCCAGCAGCCAAGAGGGACTGAGCTCTGGAAACACCATATATTTT
CDR3 protein: CASSQEGLSSGNTIYF
V gene: TRBV7-9
CDR3 length: 16
J gene: TRBJ1-3
clone size: NA
D gene: NA

CDR3 DNA: TGTGCCAGCAGCTTATCCGGGGCTAGCAATCAGCCCCAGCATTTT
CDR3 protein: CASSLSGASNQPQHF
V gene: TRBV7-9
CDR3 length: 15
J gene: TRBJ1-5
clone size: few
D gene: NA

CDR3 DNA: TGCAGCGTTGAAGCCAGGCGGGTAGCTTTCTTT
CDR3 protein: CSVEARRVAFF
V gene: TRBV29-1
CDR3 length: 11
J gene: TRBJ1-1
clone size: few
D gene: NA

CDR3 DNA: TGTGCCTGGAGTGGACTACAACTCGACCAAGAGACCCAGTACTTC
CDR3 protein: CAWSGLQLDQETQYF
V gene: TRBV30
CDR3 length: 15
J gene: TRBJ2-5
clone size: NA
D gene: NA

CDR3 DNA: TGTGCCGAAGGAGACAGTTCCTACAATGAGCAGTTCTTC
CDR3 protein: CAEGDSSYNEQFF
V gene: TRBV11-2
CDR3 length: 13
J gene: TRBJ2-1
clone size: NA
D gene: NA

CDR3 DNA: TGTGCCAGCAGCTTATGGGGAAAAGAGACCCAGTACTTC
CDR3 protein: CASSLWGKETQYF
V gene: TRBV7-3
CDR3 length: 13
J gene: TRBJ2-5
clone size: NA
D gene: NA

CDR3 DNA: TGCAGTGCCAGCCTACAAGGAGCTTTCTTT
CDR3 protein: CSASLQGAFF
V gene: TRBV20-1
CDR3 length: 10
J gene: TRBJ1-1
clone size: NA
D gene: NA

CDR3 DNA: TGTGCCAGCAGCTCGGGACAAGCGGGCAATCAGCCCCAGCATTTT
CDR3 protein: CASSSGQAGNQPQHF
V gene: TRBV11-2
CDR3 length: 15
J gene: TRBJ1-5
clone size: NA
D gene: NA

CDR3 DNA: TGTGCCAGCATGGTCGGATACAATGAGCAGTTCTTC
CDR3 protein: CASMVGYNEQFF
V gene: TRBV6-5
CDR3 length: 12
J gene: TRBJ2-1
clone size: NA
D gene: NA